Below, 4 T cell receptor beta chains from the same sample are listed, as sequenced in a study of early T cells in non-severe SARS-CoV-2 infection. TCRdb re-derived calls from the 5' RACE reads in MiXCR, one entry per CDR3 protein. The repertoire includes tens of thousands of distinct CDR3 sequences, 7% to 8% of them detected once, and 8.3% sits in the top ten. Material for sequencing was whole blood. The receptors come from an adult who was a healthcare worker with PCR-confirmed SARS-CoV-2 infection or an uninfected control (not recorded which).

The table lists this clonotype with many counts. The chain combines TRBV7-8 with TRBJ1-5, with D possibly matching TRBD1 (5 bases). CDR1 and CDR2 from the germline V gene are SGHVS and FQNEAQ. V was cut by 6 bases and J by 5 bases, with 17 bases left in between. The CDR3 loop spans 15 amino acids. The CDR3 loop is CASSSDGRGDQPQHF. The DNA for the CDR3 is TGTGCCAGCAGTTCCGACGGGAGGGGAGATCAGCCCCAGCATTTT.

In this sample, this clonotype turned up many times. The chain carries TRBV12-3 or TRBV12-4 and TRBJ2-7; D assignment may be TRBD1 or TRBD2 (5 bases each). The V gene lost 2 bases and the J gene lost 0 bases, with 17 bases spanning the gap. CDR3 length equals 17 residues. CDR3 sequence reads: CASSLLWLGDASYEQYF. The CDR3 DNA sequence: TGTGCCAGCAGTTTACTGTGGTTGGGGGACGCCTCCTACGAGCAGTACTTC.

This clonotype occurred a few times. The chain recombines TRBV29-1 with TRBJ1-1; D perhaps matches TRBD1 (6 bases). Trimming removed 5 bases at V and 4 bases at J, with 14 bases between. CDR3 length: 13 amino acids. The germline CDR1 and CDR2 sequences are SQVTM and ANQGSEA. CDR3 sequence reads: CSVSEQGGTEAFF. In DNA, the CDR3 is TGCAGCGTTTCCGAACAGGGCGGCACTGAAGCTTTCTTT.

This sequence joins TRBV28 and TRBJ2-3, with D unclear. V was trimmed by 8 bases and J by 3 bases, leaving 6 bases between them. The CDR3 is made up of 11 amino acids. Germline values: CDR1 MDHEN, CDR2 SYDVKM. CDR3 residues: CASPETDTQYF. Here the CDR3 DNA reads TGTGCCAGCCCGGAGACAGATACGCAGTATTTT.